These 28 T cell receptor beta chains originate from one sample sequenced in a study of a mutant IDH1 vaccine in newly diagnosed glioma. TCRdb keeps only in-frame clones here, not all; method: immunoSEQ multiplex PCR. The sample carries under 25,000 clones, just over 90% recorded once. Documented time point: baseline, week 1 (first vaccination visit). Treatment described: pre-vaccination baseline after standard-of-care therapy. The starting material was PBMCs, obtained from a glioma patient treated with radiotherapy, temozolomide or both. These receptors came from a man aged 35 to 55 with glioma.

This clone was counted once. V usage is TRBV2 and J usage is TRBJ1-1; 9 bases map to TRBD1. The junction had 6 bases not matched to a gene; V was cut back by 6 bases and J by 7 bases. CDR3 size: 13 residues. Germline-derived CDR1 and CDR2 are SNHLY and FYNNEI. The CDR3 reads CASSSDRGYEAFF. The CDR3 bases are TGTGCCAGCAGCTCGGACAGGGGCTATGAAGCTTTCTTT.

This chain uses TRBV5-4 with TRBJ1-2; the D is unclear. Trimming removed 0 bases at V and 3 bases at J, with 6 bases between. Germline V gene lookup returns CDR1 SGHNT and CDR2 YYREEE (reference sequence). The CDR3 sequence is 13 residues long. CDR3 in DNA: TGTGCCAGCAGCTTGGGGGGTGACTATGGCTACACCTTC. This translates into CASSLGGDYGYTF.

The V gene is TRBV19, the J gene TRBJ1-4; 8 bases line up with TRBD1. Germline CDR1 LNHDA, CDR2 SQIVND (reference sequence). V lost 2 bases to trimming and J lost 3 bases; unmatched junction nucleotides: 8. The CDR3 is 17 residues long. This chain's CDR3 is CASSIRGRGQSNEKLFF. The CDR3 region has the DNA TGTGCCAGTAGTATAAGAGGCAGGGGGCAATCTAATGAAAAACTGTTTTTT.

The rearrangement uses TRBV9 and TRBJ1-2, with D hard to call. V was pared by 0 bases and J by 4 bases, with 10 bases between. Germline V lookup: CDR1 SGDLS, CDR2 YYNGEE. There are 14 residues in the CDR3. The CDR3 DNA reads as TGTGCCAGCAGCGTAGATATGGCAGCCTATGGCTACACCTTC. Translating it yields CASSVDMAAYGYTF.

This chain joins TRBV29-1 and TRBJ1-1; possible D gene TRBD1, 5 bases. V lost 6 bases and J lost 2, with 13 bases in between. In germline, CDR1 is SQVTM, CDR2 ANQGSEA. The CDR3 sequence is 13 residues long. The CDR3 here is CSVLPQVNTEAFF. CDR3 sequence (DNA): TGCAGCGTCTTGCCACAGGTAAACACTGAAGCTTTCTTT.

V and J are TRBV7-3 and TRBJ2-3; the match to TRBD1 covers 10 bases. The CDR3 has 19 residues. From germline, CDR1 is SGHTA and CDR2 FQGTGA. J gave up 10 bases and V 4 bases, and 23 bases lay outside the gene matches. CDR3 sequence reads: CASSSGGGQGPSGLSSQYF. CDR3 nucleotide sequence: TGTGCCAGCAGCTCAGGGGGGGGACAGGGGCCGTCGGGGCTCTCGTCGCAGTATTTT.

V is TRBV11-3 and J is TRBJ1-6; D gene uncertain. The ends were cut back, 2 bases at V and 7 bases at J, with 12 bases in the middle. Germline CDR1 reads SGHNT; CDR2 reads YENEEA. The CDR3 length is 15 residues. The CDR3 loop is CASSLNPINNSPLHF. CDR3 nucleotides: TGTGCCAGCAGCTTAAACCCGATCAACAATTCACCCCTCCACTTT.

The V and J genes are TRBV6-1 and TRBJ2-2; D unclear. The CDR3 is 14 amino acids. In germline, CDR1 is MNHNS, CDR2 SASEGT. Trimming cost V 6 bases and J 0 bases, with 8 bases left between them. The CDR3 is CASRVLTNTGELFF. CDR3 nucleotides: TGTGCCAGCAGGGTCTTAACGAACACCGGGGAGCTGTTTTTT.

The chain has TRBV6-5 and TRBJ2-5; TRBD1 agrees at 9 bases. This CDR3 comprises 13 residues. Germline V gene data show CDR1 as MNHEY and CDR2 as SVGAGI. J lost 2 bases, V lost 10 bases, and 5 bases had no gene match. CDR3 region: CATVDRGQETQYF. The CDR3 DNA reads as TGTGCCACCGTGGACAGGGGTCAAGAGACCCAGTACTTC.

J is TRBJ2-7 and V is TRBV5-4; possible D gene TRBD1, 6 bases. The ends were cut back, 7 bases at V and 2 bases at J, with 13 bases in the middle. CDR1 SGHNT and CDR2 YYREEE come from the germline V gene (reference sequence). This CDR3 is built from 13 residues. In DNA, the CDR3 is TGTGCCAGCGGTTATGGACAGACCTACGAGCAGTACTTC. Translation gives CASGYGQTYEQYF.

Turning to this clone: One junction end does not reproduce the germline sequence, and a read error may be involved. The chain uses TRBV7-7 and TRBJ2-2; TRBD2 aligns across 12 bases. The germline V gene encodes CDR1 SSHAT and CDR2 FNYEAQ (reference sequence). The CDR3 runs 17 residues. CDR3 in amino acids: CASSQPPSSGRAVELFF. The CDR3 bases are TGTGCTAGCAGCCAGCCACCGTCTAGCGGGAGGGCCGTGGAGCTGTTTTTT.

The rearrangement uses TRBV7-8 and TRBJ2-1; 8 nucleotides agree with TRBD1. This CDR3 region has 15 residues. Germline trimming cut 1 base from V and 3 bases from J; bases unmatched to any gene: 2. The germline gives CDR1 SGHVS, CDR2 FQNEAQ. The CDR3 spells CASSLGTGFYNEQFF. The CDR3 DNA is TGTGCCAGCAGCTTAGGGACAGGGTTCTACAATGAGCAGTTCTTC.

The CDR3 is CASSELQGARTEAFF. DNA for the CDR3: TGCGCCAGCAGCGAACTACAGGGGGCGAGGACTGAAGCTTTCTTT. The chain links TRBV5-1 to TRBJ1-1; 9 bases are shared with TRBD1. This CDR3 comprises 15 residues. The germline V gene encodes CDR1 SGHRS and CDR2 YFSETQ. Trimming at V came to 4 bases and at J to 5 bases, leaving 9 bases not matched to a gene.

The CDR3: CASSLDGTDTQYF. CDR3 DNA sequence: TGTGCCAGCAGCTTAGATGGCACAGATACGCAGTATTTT. This chain connects TRBV7-2 to TRBJ2-3; no clear D gene. CDR3 length: 13 residues. The germline V gene encodes CDR1 SGHTA and CDR2 FQGNSA. Trimming removed 1 base at V and 1 base at J, with 3 bases between.

J is TRBJ2-1 and V is TRBV19; 8 bases are a match to TRBD1. Germline CDR1 and CDR2: LNHDA and SQIVND (reference sequence). V lost 9 bases, J lost 8 bases, and 9 bases stayed unmatched. This CDR3 comprises 13 residues. In DNA form, the CDR3 reads TGTGCCAGCCGGGACAGGCCTAGGGATGAGCAGTTCTTC. This gives the protein CASRDRPRDEQFF.

The chain couples TRBV6-6 to TRBJ1-6, with 7 bases identical to TRBD1. The CDR3 length is 15 residues. V was clipped by 1 base and J by 8 bases; unmatched bases: 5. The germline gives CDR1 MNHNY, CDR2 SVGAGI (reference sequence). The CDR3 bases are TGTGCCAGCAGTTACTTGACAGGGTTTGATTCACCCCTCCACTTT. Translating it yields CASSYLTGFDSPLHF.

The chain recombines TRBV19 with TRBJ1-2; D is perhaps TRBD1 (5 bases). The CDR3 totals 13 residues. V was trimmed by 3 bases and J by 8 bases, leaving 13 bases between them. Germline loops: CDR1 LNHDA, CDR2 SQIVND (reference sequence). This CDR3 reads CASSIWGFGGYTF. CDR3 bases: TGTGCCAGTAGTATCTGGGGCTTCGGCGGCTACACCTTC.

CDR3: CASRSRTGGEVCTF. CDR3 bases: TGTGCCAGCAGGTCCCGGACAGGGGGCGAGGTTTGCACCTTC. The chain carries TRBV5-4 and TRBJ1-2; 11 bases are shared with TRBD1. V shed 5 bases and J 13 bases; nucleotides not matched to a gene: 13. The CDR3 has 14 residues. The germline gives CDR1 SGHNT, CDR2 YYREEE (reference sequence).

The chain couples TRBV29-1 to TRBJ2-1, with TRBD1 matching 9 bases. CDR3 length equals 14 residues. With 6 bases clipped from V and 9 bases from J, the junction kept 12 bases outside the gene matches. The germline CDR1 and CDR2 sequences are SQVTM and ANQGSEA. CDR3 loop: CSVGGGQGPSEQFF. DNA of the CDR3: TGCAGCGTGGGAGGGGGACAGGGCCCTAGTGAGCAGTTCTTC.

Regarding this clone: This specimen includes other DNA sequences encoding the same CDR3. The V and J genes are TRBV27 and TRBJ1-5; weak D call: TRBD1 (5 bases). This CDR3 spans 15 amino acids. Germline V gene lookup returns CDR1 MNHEY and CDR2 SMNVEV (reference sequence). V lost 10 bases, J lost 3 bases, and 19 bases lay in between. The CDR3 coding sequence is TGTGCCACCAAAATAGGGCAGGGTCCCAATCAGCCCCAGCATTTT. It yields the protein CATKIGQGPNQPQHF.

The chain uses TRBV11-3 and TRBJ2-1; D may correspond to TRBD1 or TRBD2 (5 bases each). The CDR3 consists of 15 residues. In germline, CDR1 is SGHNT, CDR2 YENEEA. Trimming cost V 7 bases and J 7 bases, with 20 bases left between them. The CDR3 spells CASIFSEGMANEQFF. The CDR3 DNA is TGTGCCAGCATTTTTTCTGAGGGGATGGCAAATGAGCAGTTCTTC. Full variable domain (missing parts from reference TRBV11-3 and TRBJ2-1): EAGVVQSPRYKIIEKKQPVAFWCNPISGHNTLYWYLQNLGQGPELLIRYENEEAVDDSQLPKDRFSAERLKGVDSTLKIQPAELGDSAVYLCASIFSEGMANEQFFGPGTRLTVL.

The chain recombines TRBV7-3 with TRBJ2-3; 7 bases are shared with TRBD2. J lost 2 bases, V lost 5 bases, and 7 bases had no gene match. The CDR3 contains 15 residues. Germline assignment: CDR1 SGHTA and CDR2 FQGTGA. CDR3 nucleotides: TGTGCCAGCAGCCCTACGGGACTACTCACAGATACGCAGTATTTT. Its translation: CASSPTGLLTDTQYF.

This chain's CDR3 is CASSPDWGTGELFF. Written as DNA, the CDR3 is TGTGCCAGCAGCCCCGACTGGGGCACCGGGGAGCTGTTTTTT. J is TRBJ2-2 and V is TRBV7-2; D ambiguous. This CDR3 is 14 amino acids long. The germline gives CDR1 SGHTA, CDR2 FQGNSA. With 5 bases removed from V and 4 bases from J, the gap between germline ends came to 11 bases.

The J gene is TRBJ1-1, the V gene TRBV9; 7 bases are a match to TRBD1. With 4 bases clipped from V and 7 bases from J, the junction kept 13 bases outside the gene matches. CDR1 SGDLS and CDR2 YYNGEE come from the germline V gene. The CDR3 is 15 amino acids. The CDR3 coding sequence is TGTGCCAGCAGCTTCGGTTTGGACAGGAGAATTGAAGCTTTCTTT. This sequence encodes CASSFGLDRRIEAFF.

The chain joins TRBV4-1 to TRBJ2-7; D unresolved. V was clipped by 6 bases and J by 1 base, with 10 bases between them. The CDR3 runs to 13 residues. Germline V gives CDR1 MGHRA, CDR2 YSYEKL. The CDR3 is CASSHSTSYEQYF. CDR3 in DNA: TGCGCCAGCAGTCACTCGACGTCCTACGAGCAGTACTTC.

The V call is TRBV19, the J call TRBJ2-4, with unresolved D. V was cut by 6 bases and J by 5 bases, with 14 bases left in between. The CDR3 sequence is 14 residues long. Per germline, CDR1 LNHDA and CDR2 SQIVND (reference sequence). DNA for the CDR3: TGTGCCAGTAGCCTAAGGGAATGGGAAAACATTCAGTACTTC. Translated, it gives CASSLREWENIQYF.

J is TRBJ1-2 and V is TRBV4-2; TRBD1 might be the D (5 bases). Trimming took off 3 bases at V and 5 bases at J, with 16 bases between the two ends. Germline-derived CDR1 and CDR2 are LGHNA and YNFKEQ. There are 15 residues in the CDR3. The CDR3 nucleotides read TGTGCCAGCAGCCAGGCGGGACGGACGATTTATGGCTACACCTTC. Protein: CASSQAGRTIYGYTF.

This clone showed up just once. This chain connects TRBV6-6 to TRBJ2-7, with a tentative D call TRBD1 (6 bases). The CDR3 runs to 16 residues. Trimming left V 3 bases short and J 4 bases short, with 19 bases between. Germline V gene sequence: CDR1 MNHNY, CDR2 SVGAGI (reference sequence). The CDR3 here is CASSYAGEAQGYEQYF. Written as DNA, the CDR3 is TGTGCCAGCAGTTATGCAGGGGAAGCGCAAGGGTACGAGCAGTACTTC.